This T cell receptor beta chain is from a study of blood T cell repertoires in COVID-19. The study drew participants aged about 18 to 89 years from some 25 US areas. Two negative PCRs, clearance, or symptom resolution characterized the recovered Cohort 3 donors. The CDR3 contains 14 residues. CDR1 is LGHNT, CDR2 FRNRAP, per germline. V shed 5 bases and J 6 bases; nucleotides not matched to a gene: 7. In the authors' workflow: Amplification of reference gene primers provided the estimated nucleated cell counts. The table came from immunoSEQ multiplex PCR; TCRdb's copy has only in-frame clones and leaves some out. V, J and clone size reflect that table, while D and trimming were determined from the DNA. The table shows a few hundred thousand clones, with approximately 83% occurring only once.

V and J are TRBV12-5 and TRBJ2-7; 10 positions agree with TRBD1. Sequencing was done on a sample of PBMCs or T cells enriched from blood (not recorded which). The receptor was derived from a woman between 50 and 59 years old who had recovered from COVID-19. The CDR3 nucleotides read TGTGCTAGTGGTCGACAGGGGGCAAGAAGCGAGCAGTACTTC. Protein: CASGRQGARSEQYF. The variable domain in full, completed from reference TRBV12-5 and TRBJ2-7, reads DARVTQTPRHKVTEMGQEVTMRCQPILGHNTVFWYRQTMMQGLELLAYFRNRAPLDDSGMPKDRFSAEMPDATLATLKIQPSEPRDSAVYFCASGRQGARSEQYFGPGTRLTVT.